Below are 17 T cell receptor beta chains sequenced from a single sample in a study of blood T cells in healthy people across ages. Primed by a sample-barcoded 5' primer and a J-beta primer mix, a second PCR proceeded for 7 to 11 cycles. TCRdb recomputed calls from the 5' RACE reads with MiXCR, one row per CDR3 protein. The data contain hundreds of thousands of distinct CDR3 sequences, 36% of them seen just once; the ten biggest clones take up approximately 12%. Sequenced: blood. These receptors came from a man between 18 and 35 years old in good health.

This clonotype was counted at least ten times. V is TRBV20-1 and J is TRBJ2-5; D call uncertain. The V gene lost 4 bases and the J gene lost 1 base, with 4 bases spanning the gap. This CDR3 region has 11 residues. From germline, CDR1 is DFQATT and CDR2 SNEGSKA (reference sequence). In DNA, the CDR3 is TGCAGTGCTATAGTCCAAGAGACCCAGTACTTC. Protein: CSAIVQETQYF.

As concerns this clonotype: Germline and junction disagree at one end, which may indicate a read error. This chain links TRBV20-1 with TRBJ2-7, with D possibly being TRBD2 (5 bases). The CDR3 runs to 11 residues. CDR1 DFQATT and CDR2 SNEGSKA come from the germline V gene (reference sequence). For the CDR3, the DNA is TGCAGTACTAGAGCGGCTACCCGGGAGTACTTC. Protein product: CSTRAATREYF.

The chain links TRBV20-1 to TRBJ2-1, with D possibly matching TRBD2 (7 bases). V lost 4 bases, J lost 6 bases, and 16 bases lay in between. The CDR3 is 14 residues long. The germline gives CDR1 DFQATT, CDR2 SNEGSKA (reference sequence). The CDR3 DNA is TGCAGTGCTACCCTACCGCGGGGGCGCAATGAGCAGTTCTTC. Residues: CSATLPRGRNEQFF.

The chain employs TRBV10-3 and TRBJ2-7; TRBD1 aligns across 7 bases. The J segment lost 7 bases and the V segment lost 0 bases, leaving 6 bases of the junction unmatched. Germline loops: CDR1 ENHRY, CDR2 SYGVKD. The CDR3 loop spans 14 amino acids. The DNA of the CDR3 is TGTGCCATCAGTGAGTCGGCAGGGGGACATGAGCAGTACTTC. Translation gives CAISESAGGHEQYF.

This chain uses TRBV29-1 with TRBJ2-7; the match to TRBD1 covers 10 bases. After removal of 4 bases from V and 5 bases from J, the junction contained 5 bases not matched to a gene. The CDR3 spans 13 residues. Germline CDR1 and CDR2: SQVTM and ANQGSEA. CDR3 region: CSVGTGGFNEQYF. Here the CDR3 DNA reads TGCAGCGTTGGGACAGGGGGTTTCAACGAGCAGTACTTC.

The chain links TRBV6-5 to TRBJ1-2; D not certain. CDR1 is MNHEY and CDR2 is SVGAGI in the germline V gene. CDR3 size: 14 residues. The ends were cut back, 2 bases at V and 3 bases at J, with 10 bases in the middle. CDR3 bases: TGTGCCAGCAGTTACGGGTGGAAGGACTATGGCTACACCTTC. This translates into CASSYGWKDYGYTF.

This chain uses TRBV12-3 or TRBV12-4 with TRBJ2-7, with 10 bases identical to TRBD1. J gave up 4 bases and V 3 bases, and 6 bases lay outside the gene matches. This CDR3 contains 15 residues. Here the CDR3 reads CASSFATGGQYEQYF. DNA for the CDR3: TGTGCCAGCAGTTTCGCGACAGGGGGCCAATACGAGCAGTACTTC.

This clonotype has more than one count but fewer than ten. The CDR3 spells CASSSGGGRVYNEQFF. In DNA, the CDR3 is TGTGCCAGCAGTTCTGGGGGGGGTAGGGTCTACAATGAGCAGTTCTTC. The chain uses TRBV28 and TRBJ2-1; 7 bases agree with TRBD2. V shed 4 bases and J 3 bases; nucleotides not matched to a gene: 9. Germline lookup yields CDR1 MDHEN and CDR2 SYDVKM. There are 16 residues in the CDR3.

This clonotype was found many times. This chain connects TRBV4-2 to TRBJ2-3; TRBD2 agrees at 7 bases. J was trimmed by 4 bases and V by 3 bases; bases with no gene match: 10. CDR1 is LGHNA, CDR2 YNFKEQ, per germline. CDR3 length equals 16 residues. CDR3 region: CASSQEVSGEPDTQYF. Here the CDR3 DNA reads TGTGCCAGCAGCCAGGAAGTAAGCGGGGAACCAGATACGCAGTATTTT.

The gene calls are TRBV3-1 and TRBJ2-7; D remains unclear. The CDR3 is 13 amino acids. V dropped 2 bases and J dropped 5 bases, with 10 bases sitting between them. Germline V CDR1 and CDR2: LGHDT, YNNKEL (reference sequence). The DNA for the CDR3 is TGTGCCAGCAGCCAATTTGGGTTGGACGAGCAGTACTTC. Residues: CASSQFGLDEQYF.

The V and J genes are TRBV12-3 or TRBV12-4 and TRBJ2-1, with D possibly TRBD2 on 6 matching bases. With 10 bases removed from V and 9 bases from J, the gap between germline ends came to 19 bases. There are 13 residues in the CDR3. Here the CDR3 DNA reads TGTGCCACCCAAAGGCGGGAAGGTGGTGAGCAGTTCTTC. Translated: CATQRREGGEQFF.

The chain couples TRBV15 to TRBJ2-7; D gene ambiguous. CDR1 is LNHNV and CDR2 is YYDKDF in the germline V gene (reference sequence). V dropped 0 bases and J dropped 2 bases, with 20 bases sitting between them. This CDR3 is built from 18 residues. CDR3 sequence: CATSRDVFLGTVTYEQYF. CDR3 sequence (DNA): TGTGCCACCAGCAGAGATGTTTTTCTCGGAACGGTAACCTACGAGCAGTACTTC. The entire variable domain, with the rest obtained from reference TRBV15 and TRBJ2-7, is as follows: DAMVIQNPRYQVTQFGKPVTLSCSQTLNHNVMYWYQQKSSQAPKLLFHYYDKDFNNEADTPDNFQSRRPNTSFCFLDIRSPGLGDTAMYLCATSRDVFLGTVTYEQYFGPGTRLTVT.

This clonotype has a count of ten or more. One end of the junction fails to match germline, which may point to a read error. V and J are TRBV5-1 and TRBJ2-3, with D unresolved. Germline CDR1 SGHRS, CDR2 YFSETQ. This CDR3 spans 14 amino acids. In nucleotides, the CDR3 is TGTGCCAGCAGCTTAGTACTCGGGACAGATACGCAGTATTTT. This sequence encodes CASSLVLGTDTQYF. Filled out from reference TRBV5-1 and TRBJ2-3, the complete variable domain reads KAGVTQTPRYLIKTRGQQVTLSCSPISGHRSVSWYQQTPGQGLQFLFEYFSETQRNKGNFPGRFSGRQFSNSRSEMNVSTLELGDSALYLCASSLVLGTDTQYFGPGTRLTVL.

The chain's CDR3 is CSAPARLQETQYF. CDR3 bases: TGCAGTGCCCCCGCCCGACTACAAGAGACCCAGTACTTC. The genes are TRBV20-1 and TRBJ2-5; a possible D gene is TRBD2 (5 bases). The V and J ends lost 6 bases and 2 bases respectively, with 13 bases between them. This CDR3 comprises 13 residues. Germline loops: CDR1 DFQATT, CDR2 SNEGSKA (reference sequence).

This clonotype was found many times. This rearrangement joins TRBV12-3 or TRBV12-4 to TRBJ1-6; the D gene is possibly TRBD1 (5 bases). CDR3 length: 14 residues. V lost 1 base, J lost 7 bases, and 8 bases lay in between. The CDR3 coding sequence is TGTGCCAGCAGTTTAGGACAGAGAAATTCACCCCTCCACTTT. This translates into CASSLGQRNSPLHF.

The CDR3 spells CASSPWTGDGKLFF. The CDR3 DNA reads TGTGCCAGCAGCCCGTGGACAGGGGACGGAAAACTGTTTTTT. The V and J genes are TRBV3-1 and TRBJ1-4; 9 bases are shared with TRBD1. The CDR3 runs 14 residues. Germline V gives CDR1 LGHDT, CDR2 YNNKEL (reference sequence). V dropped 4 bases and J dropped 10; count of bases not matched to a gene: 7.

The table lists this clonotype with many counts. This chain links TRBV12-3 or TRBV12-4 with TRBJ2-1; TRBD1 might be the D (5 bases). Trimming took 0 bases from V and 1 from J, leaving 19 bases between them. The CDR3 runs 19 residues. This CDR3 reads CASSLAGRAIGRSYNEQFF. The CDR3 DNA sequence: TGTGCCAGCAGTTTAGCGGGCAGGGCCATCGGACGATCCTACAATGAGCAGTTCTTC.